The 6 T cell receptor beta chains below come from one sample, sequenced in a study of blood T cell repertoires in COVID-19. Profiling relied on immunoSEQ multiplex PCR, and the TCRdb table lists in-frame clones only, not all of them. The table lists 190,000 or so clones, roughly 94% of them singletons. The sequenced sample was peripheral blood. The receptor set was obtained from a man younger than 40 with COVID-19, enrolled during active disease.

This chain joins TRBV3-1 (or the pseudogene TRBV3-2) and TRBJ2-5; 10 bases line up with TRBD1. Germline lookup yields CDR1 LGHDT and CDR2 YNNKEL (reference sequence). The CDR3 is 15 amino acids. Trimming removed 6 bases from V and 1 base from J; junction bases left unmatched: 5. This chain's CDR3 is CASSLDRGIQETQYF. The CDR3 nucleotides are TGTGCCAGCAGTCTGGACAGGGGGATCCAAGAGACCCAGTACTTC.

Only a few counts were recorded for this clone. This chain uses TRBV3-1 (or the pseudogene TRBV3-2) with TRBJ2-3; 8 bases are a match to TRBD2. V was clipped by 3 bases and J by 2 bases; unmatched bases: 4. Germline CDR1 and CDR2: LGHDT and YNNKEL (reference sequence). The CDR3 runs to 15 residues. CDR3 sequence reads: CASSHSGDSTDTQYF. The CDR3 DNA reads as TGTGCCAGCAGCCATAGCGGGGATTCCACAGATACGCAGTATTTT.

The chain has TRBV2 and TRBJ2-3; D is perhaps TRBD2 (5 bases). The CDR3 contains 16 residues. V lost 6 bases to trimming and J lost 1 base, with 17 bases between them. Germline V CDR1 and CDR2: SNHLY, FYNNEI. CDR3 sequence: CASSLDRGLGTDTQYF. The CDR3 nucleotides are TGTGCCAGCAGCCTCGACCGGGGTTTGGGCACAGATACGCAGTATTTT.

V is TRBV9 and J is TRBJ2-1; 8 bases agree with TRBD1. V gave up 1 base and J gave up 9 bases; unmatched junction bases: 15. The CDR3 has 17 residues. Germline-derived CDR1 and CDR2 are SGDLS and YYNGEE. The CDR3 protein is CASSVSQAAGGLGEQFF. For the CDR3, the DNA is TGTGCCAGCAGCGTATCCCAAGCGGCAGGGGGCCTCGGTGAGCAGTTCTTC.

The chain couples TRBV6-5 to TRBJ2-7; D gene unclear. The V and J ends lost 2 bases and 3 bases respectively, with 11 bases between them. The CDR3 consists of 14 residues. CDR1 is MNHEY, CDR2 SVGAGI, per germline. The CDR3 bases are TGTGCCAGCAGTTACAGGAGCGCACGCTACGAGCAGTACTTC. This translates into CASSYRSARYEQYF.

The chain carries TRBV7-9 and TRBJ2-7; 10 bases align to TRBD2. Germline V gene sequence: CDR1 SEHNR, CDR2 FQNEAQ (reference sequence). V was pared by 6 bases and J by 4 bases, with 12 bases of the junction left unmatched. The CDR3 contains 16 residues. CDR3: CASSASGGDILYEQYF. CDR3 nucleotides: TGTGCCAGCAGTGCGAGCGGGGGGGATATTCTATACGAGCAGTACTTC.